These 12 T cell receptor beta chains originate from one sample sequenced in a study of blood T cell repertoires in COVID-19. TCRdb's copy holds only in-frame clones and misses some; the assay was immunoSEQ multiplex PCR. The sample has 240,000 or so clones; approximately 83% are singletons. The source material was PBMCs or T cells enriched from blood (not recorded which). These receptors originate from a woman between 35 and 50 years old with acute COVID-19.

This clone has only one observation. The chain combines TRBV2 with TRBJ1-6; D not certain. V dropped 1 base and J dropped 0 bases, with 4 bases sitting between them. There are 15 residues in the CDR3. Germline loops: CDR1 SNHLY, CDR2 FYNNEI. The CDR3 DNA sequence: TGTGCCAGCAGTGAAGTACTCTCCTATAATTCACCCCTCCACTTT. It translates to CASSEVLSYNSPLHF.

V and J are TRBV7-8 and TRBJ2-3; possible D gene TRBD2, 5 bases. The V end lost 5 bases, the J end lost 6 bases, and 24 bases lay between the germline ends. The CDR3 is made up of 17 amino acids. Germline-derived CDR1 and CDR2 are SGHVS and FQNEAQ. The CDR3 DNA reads TGTGCCAGCAGCAGACCCCGGGCACTAGGACTGAAGGATACGCAGTATTTT. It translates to CASSRPRALGLKDTQYF.

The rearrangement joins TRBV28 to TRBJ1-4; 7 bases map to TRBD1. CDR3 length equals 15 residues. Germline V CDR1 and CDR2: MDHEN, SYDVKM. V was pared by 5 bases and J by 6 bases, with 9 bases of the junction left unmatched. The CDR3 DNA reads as TGTGCCAGCAGTCCTACGGGACAGCAAGATGAAAAACTGTTTTTT. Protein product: CASSPTGQQDEKLFF.

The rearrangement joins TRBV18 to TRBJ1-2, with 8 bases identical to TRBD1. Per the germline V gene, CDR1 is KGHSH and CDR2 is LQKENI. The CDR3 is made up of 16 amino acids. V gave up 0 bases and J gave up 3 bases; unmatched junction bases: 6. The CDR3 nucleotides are TGTGCCAGCTCACCACCGGGGGGGACAGGCGACTATGGCTACACCTTC. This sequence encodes CASSPPGGTGDYGYTF.

The CDR3 reads CASSGGWNTGELFF. CDR3 bases: TGTGCCAGTAGTGGGGGGTGGAACACCGGGGAGCTGTTTTTT. The chain has TRBV19 and TRBJ2-2; possible D gene TRBD2, 6 bases. V dropped 5 bases and J dropped 1 base, with 8 bases sitting between them. This CDR3 is 14 amino acids long. Germline loops: CDR1 LNHDA, CDR2 SQIVND (reference sequence).

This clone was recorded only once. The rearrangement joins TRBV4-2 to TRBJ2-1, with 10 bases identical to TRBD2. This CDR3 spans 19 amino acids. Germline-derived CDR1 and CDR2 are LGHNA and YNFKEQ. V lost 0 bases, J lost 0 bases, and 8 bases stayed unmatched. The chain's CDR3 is CASSQDPSGSHSSYNEQFF. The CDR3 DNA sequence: TGTGCCAGCAGCCAAGATCCTAGCGGGAGCCACAGCTCCTACAATGAGCAGTTCTTC.

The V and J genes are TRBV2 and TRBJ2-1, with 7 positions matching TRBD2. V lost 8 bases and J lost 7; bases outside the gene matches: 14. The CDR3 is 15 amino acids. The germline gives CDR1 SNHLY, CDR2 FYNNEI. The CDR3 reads CASSYPGGRVNEQFF. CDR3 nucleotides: TGTGCCAGCTCGTACCCGGGCGGGAGAGTTAATGAGCAGTTCTTC.

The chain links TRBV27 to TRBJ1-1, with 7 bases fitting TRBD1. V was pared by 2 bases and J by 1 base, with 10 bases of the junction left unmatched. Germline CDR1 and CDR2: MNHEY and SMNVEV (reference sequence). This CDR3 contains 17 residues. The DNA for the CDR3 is TGTGCCAGCAGTTTAAGAGCAGGGGGGAGCGCGAACACTGAAGCTTTCTTT. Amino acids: CASSLRAGGSANTEAFF.

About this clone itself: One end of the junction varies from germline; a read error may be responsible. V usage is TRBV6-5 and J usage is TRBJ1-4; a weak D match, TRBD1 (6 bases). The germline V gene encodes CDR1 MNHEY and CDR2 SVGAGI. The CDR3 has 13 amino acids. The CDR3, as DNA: TGTGCCAGCAGGAACGAAATTACCGGGACAAACAATTTT. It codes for CASRNEITGTNNF.

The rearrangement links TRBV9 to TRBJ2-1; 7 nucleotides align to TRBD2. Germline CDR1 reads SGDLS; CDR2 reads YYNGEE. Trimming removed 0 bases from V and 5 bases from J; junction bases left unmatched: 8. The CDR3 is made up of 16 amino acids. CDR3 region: CASSVVGEGQNNEQFF. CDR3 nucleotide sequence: TGTGCCAGCAGCGTAGTAGGGGAGGGCCAAAACAATGAGCAGTTCTTC.

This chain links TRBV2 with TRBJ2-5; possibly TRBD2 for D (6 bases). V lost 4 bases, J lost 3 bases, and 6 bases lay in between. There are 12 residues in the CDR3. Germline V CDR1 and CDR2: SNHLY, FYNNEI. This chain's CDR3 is CASSAGEETQYF. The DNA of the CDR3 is TGTGCCAGCAGTGCGGGGGAAGAGACCCAGTACTTC.

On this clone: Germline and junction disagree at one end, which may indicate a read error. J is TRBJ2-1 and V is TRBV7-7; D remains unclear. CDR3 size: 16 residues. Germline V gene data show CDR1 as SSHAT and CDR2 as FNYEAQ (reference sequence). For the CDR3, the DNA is TGTGCTAGCAGCCCCTTCACGACTCCTCAGTACAATGAGCAGTTCTTC. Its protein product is CASSPFTTPQYNEQFF. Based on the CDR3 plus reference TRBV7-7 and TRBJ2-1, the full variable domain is GAGVSQSPRYKVTKRGQDVTLRCDPISSHATLYWYQQALGQGPEFLTYFNYEAQPDKSGLPSDRFSAERPEGSISTLTIQRTEQRDSAMYRCASSPFTTPQYNEQFFGPGTRLTVL.